The entry below gives a single TCR beta chain sequence along with its context. What this receptor recognizes is not known. No base quality values were provided; no much bigger clone lies one nucleotide off. Its CDR3 holds 16 amino acids, cysteine through phenylalanine. Of the read, only the CDR3 DNA is kept; its 48 bases are in frame from base 1. Trimming removed 4 bases from V and 2 bases from J; the gene matches leave 8 bases unexplained. The germline V gene (reference sequence) gives CDR1 as LGHDT and CDR2 as YNNKEL. The roughly 39 donors, aged roughly 6 to 95 years, were systemically healthy Caucasian individuals from Russia. Ten milliliters of peripheral blood were drawn from each donor into EDTA-treated Vacutainer tubes. Ficoll-Paque density-gradient centrifugation was used to isolate PBMCs, with at least 6.5 million per sample. Total RNA was extracted from PBMCs with Trizol reagent, with at least 5.5 micrograms obtained per sample. The percentages of naive CD45RAhigh/CD27high T cells were determined by flow cytometry on a PBMC aliquot from every donor.

Receptors were amplified or captured by 5' RACE. A second PCR of roughly 7 to 11 cycles was performed with a sample-barcoded 5' primer and a J-beta primer mix. A unique molecular identifier was introduced onto each TCR beta cDNA molecule by a template-switch 5' adaptor carrying 12 random nucleotides. Each sample yielded at least 2.5 million CDR3-containing paired-end reads. The Mint cDNA synthesis kit, primed by a TRBC-specific oligonucleotide, was used to synthesize first-strand cDNA from all RNA. Following uracil-DNA glycosylase treatment, all cDNA underwent a first 18-cycle PCR with the universal primers M1SS and BC2_uni_R. The paper's processing steps were these. Normalization of each sample was performed by random selection of 1 million high-quality reads, each carrying a distinct molecular identifier. Reads with shared molecular identifiers were discarded instead of being binned into consensus sequences. MiTCR, run with a Q25 quality threshold and the strictest error-elimination algorithm, handled CDR3 identification, clonotype clustering and error correction. Lower-bound total TCR beta diversity was estimated with a nonparametric unseen species model using Euler transformation. TCRdb ran its own pipeline on the public reads, namely fastp trimming at Q25 and MiXCR clone calling, and kept in-frame beta chains. Every distinct CDR3 protein forms one entry, paired with its most common genes and DNA. None of the V and J calls come from the authors' own analysis; TCRdb made them. The sample has 1.8 million or so distinct CDR3 sequences on record, roughly two fifths of them singletons. The biggest ten clones account for 23% of the sample.

The data stem from a study of blood T cells in healthy people across ages (dated by TCRdb to the mid-2010s). Regarding the research as a whole: In model experiments, template switching captured about one uniquely barcoded TCR beta cDNA molecule for every two T cells. Age-related changes in TCR beta repertoire diversity were measured in the study by deep sequencing normalized with unique cDNA molecular identifiers. The donors were divided into four age groups: young (average roughly 17 years), middle-aged (roughly 40), aged (approximately 64) and long-lived (approximately 74). To avoid experimental bias, donors of different ages were spread randomly across the sequencing lanes. Using the same blood draw, the study looked at two additional independent replicas of 1 million unique cDNA reads for two donors, one aged 18 to 30 and the other aged 80 or older. Overall study results and their limits: Observed TCR beta diversity correlated strongly with the percentage of naive T cells measured by flow cytometry. Estimates of total diversity based on one million sequenced T cells were considered lower bounds and underestimates. Since profiling was done on bulk unsorted PBMCs, naive and antigen-experienced compartments could not be conclusively compared. Observed TCR beta diversity per million T cells fell roughly linearly with age, and a significant reduction was already apparent by age around 40. Compared with the aged group, the long-lived group had more naive CD4+ T cells, fewer expanded clones and increased TCR diversity, suggesting age selection. Because the CMV infection status of the donors was unknown, age-related changes in expanded clonotypes may potentially have been confounded.

Input material: blood. The source is a human donor in good health. Recombination connected TRBV3-1 to TRBJ2-1, with 7 bases aligning to TRBD2. The DNA reads as follows: TGTGCCAGCAGCCCTAGAGCGGGATCAGCCTACAATGAGCAGTTCTTC. Translated, this gives CASSPRAGSAYNEQFF.